This TCR beta chain was sequenced for a study of T cells after yellow fever vaccination. This clonotype has more than one count but fewer than ten. CDR3 size: 12 residues. Trimming stripped 2 bases from V and 5 bases from J, with 6 bases between. Germline values: CDR1 MDHEN, CDR2 SYDVKM. MiXCR, run by TCRdb on the 5' RACE reads, gives a single entry per CDR3 protein. The sample holds nearly 550,000 distinct CDR3 sequences; 15% to 20% are singletons and the top ten take 14%. The origin of this receptor is a man aged 25 to 45 who received the YFV17D yellow fever vaccine. The V call is TRBV28, the J call TRBJ2-5; D remains unclear. Sequencing was performed on PBMCs, taken 15 days after the yellow fever booster vaccination. CDR3 DNA sequence: TGTGCCAGCAGTTTAATGCCGGAGACCCAGTACTTC. Translated, it gives CASSLMPETQYF.